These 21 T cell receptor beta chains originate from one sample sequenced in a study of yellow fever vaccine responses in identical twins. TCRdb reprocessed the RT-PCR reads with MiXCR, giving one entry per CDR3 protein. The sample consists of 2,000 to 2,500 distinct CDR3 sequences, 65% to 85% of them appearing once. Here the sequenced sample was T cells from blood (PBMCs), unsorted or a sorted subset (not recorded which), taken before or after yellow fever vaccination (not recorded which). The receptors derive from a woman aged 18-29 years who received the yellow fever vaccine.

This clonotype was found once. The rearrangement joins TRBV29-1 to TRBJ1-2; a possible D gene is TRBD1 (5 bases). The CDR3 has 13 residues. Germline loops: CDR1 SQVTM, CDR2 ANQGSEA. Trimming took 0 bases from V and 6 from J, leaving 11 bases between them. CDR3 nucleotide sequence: TGCAGCGTTGAAGACAGGGTGGAGGATGGCTACACCTTC. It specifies CSVEDRVEDGYTF.

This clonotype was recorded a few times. DNA of the CDR3: TGTGCCAGCAGCCCAAAGACCCCCTATGGCTACACCTTC. This sequence encodes CASSPKTPYGYTF. The chain employs TRBV11-1 and TRBJ1-2; D is unclear. The germline V gene has CDR1 SGHAT and CDR2 FQDESV (reference sequence). The CDR3 has 13 residues. Deletions cut 5 bases from V and 4 bases from J, with 11 bases between.

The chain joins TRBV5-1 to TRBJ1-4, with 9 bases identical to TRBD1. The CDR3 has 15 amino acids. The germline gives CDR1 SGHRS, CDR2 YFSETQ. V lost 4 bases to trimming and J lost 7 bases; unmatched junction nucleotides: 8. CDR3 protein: CASSTATGGAEKLFF. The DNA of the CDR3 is TGCGCCAGCAGCACCGCGACAGGGGGAGCTGAAAAACTGTTTTTT.

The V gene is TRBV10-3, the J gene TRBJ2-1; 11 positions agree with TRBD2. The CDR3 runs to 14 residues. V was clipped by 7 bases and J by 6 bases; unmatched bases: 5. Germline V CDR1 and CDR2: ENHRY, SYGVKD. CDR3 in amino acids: CAITGTSGANEQFF. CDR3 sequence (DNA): TGTGCCATCACCGGGACTAGCGGCGCCAATGAGCAGTTCTTC.

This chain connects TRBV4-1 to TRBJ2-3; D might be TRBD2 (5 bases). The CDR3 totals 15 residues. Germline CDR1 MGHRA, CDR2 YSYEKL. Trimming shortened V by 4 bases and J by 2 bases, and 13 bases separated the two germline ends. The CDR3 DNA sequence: TGCGCCAGCAGCCTGGAGGCCTCAAACACAGATACGCAGTATTTT. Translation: CASSLEASNTDTQYF.

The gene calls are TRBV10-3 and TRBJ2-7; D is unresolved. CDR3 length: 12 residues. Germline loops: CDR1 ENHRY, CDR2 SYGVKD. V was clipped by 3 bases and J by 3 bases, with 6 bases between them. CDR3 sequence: CAISDGNYEQYF. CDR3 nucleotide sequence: TGTGCCATCAGTGATGGCAACTACGAGCAGTACTTC.

The CDR3 nucleotides read TGTGCCAGCTCACCTACGGGATCCACTGAAGCTTTCTTT. Translation: CASSPTGSTEAFF. The genes are TRBV18 and TRBJ1-1; D is unresolved. Trimming removed 3 bases at V and 4 bases at J, with 9 bases between. The CDR3 is made up of 13 amino acids. The germline V gene has CDR1 KGHSH and CDR2 LQKENI.

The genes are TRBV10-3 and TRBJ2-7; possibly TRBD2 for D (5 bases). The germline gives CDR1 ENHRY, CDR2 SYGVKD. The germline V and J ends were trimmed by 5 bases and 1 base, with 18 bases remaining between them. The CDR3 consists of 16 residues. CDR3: CAISRRGPTGSYEQYF. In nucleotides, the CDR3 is TGTGCCATCAGTCGCCGCGGCCCGACGGGGTCCTACGAGCAGTACTTC.

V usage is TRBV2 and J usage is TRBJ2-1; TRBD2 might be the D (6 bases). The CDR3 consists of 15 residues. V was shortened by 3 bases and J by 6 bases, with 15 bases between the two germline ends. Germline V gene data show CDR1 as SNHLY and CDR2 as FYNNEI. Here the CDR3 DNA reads TGTGCCAGCAGTGACGGAGCGGGCCGAACCAATGAGCAGTTCTTC. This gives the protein CASSDGAGRTNEQFF.

DNA of the CDR3: TGCGCCAGCAGCCCGGGCCCACAGGGTGGTGGAAACACCATATATTTT. This codes for CASSPGPQGGGNTIYF. The V and J genes are TRBV5-1 and TRBJ1-3; a weak D match, TRBD1 (6 bases). The CDR3 covers 16 residues. V was cut by 4 bases and J by 3 bases, with 17 bases left in between. Germline V CDR1 and CDR2: SGHRS, YFSETQ.

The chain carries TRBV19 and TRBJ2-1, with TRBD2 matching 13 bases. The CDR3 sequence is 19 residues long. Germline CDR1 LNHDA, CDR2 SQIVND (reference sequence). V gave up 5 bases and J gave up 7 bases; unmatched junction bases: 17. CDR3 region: CASSPRTSGGTAGLNEQFF. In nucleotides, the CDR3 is TGTGCCAGTAGTCCACGGACTAGCGGGGGTACGGCAGGATTGAATGAGCAGTTCTTC.

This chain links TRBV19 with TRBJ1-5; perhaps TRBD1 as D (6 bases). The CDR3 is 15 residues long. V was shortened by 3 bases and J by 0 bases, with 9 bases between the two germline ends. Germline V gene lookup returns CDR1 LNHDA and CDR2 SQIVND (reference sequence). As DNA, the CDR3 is TGTGCCAGTAGTATGGGGACACTTAGCAATCAGCCCCAGCATTTT. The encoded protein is CASSMGTLSNQPQHF.

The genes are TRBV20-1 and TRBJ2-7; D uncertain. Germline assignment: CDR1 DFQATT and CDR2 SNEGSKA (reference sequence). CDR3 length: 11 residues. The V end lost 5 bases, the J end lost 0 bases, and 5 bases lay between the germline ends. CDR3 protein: CSAQSSYEQYV. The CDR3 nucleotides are TGCAGTGCTCAGAGCTCCTACGAGCAGTACGTC.

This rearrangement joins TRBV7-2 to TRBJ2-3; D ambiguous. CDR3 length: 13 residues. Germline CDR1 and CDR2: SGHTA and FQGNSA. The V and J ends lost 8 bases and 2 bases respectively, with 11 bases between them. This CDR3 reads CASGALYTDTQYF. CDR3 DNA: TGTGCCAGCGGAGCGCTTTACACAGATACGCAGTATTTT.

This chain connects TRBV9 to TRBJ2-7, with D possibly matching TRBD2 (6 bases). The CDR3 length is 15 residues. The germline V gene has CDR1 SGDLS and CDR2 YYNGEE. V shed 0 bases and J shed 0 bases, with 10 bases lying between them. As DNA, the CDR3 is TGTGCCAGCAGCGTAGGGACTACGAGCTCCTACGAGCAGTACTTC. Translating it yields CASSVGTTSSYEQYF.

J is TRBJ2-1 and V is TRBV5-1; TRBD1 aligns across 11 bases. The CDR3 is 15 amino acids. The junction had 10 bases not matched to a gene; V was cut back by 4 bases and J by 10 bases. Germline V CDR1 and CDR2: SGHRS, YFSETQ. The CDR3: CASSLGQGAYQEQFF. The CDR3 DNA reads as TGCGCCAGCAGCCTTGGACAGGGGGCTTATCAGGAGCAGTTCTTC.

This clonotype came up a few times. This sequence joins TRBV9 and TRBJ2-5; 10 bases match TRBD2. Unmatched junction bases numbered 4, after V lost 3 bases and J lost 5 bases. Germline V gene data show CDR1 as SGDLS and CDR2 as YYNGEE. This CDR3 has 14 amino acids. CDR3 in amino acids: CASSASLAGETQYF. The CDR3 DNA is TGTGCCAGCAGCGCGTCACTAGCGGGGGAGACCCAGTACTTC.

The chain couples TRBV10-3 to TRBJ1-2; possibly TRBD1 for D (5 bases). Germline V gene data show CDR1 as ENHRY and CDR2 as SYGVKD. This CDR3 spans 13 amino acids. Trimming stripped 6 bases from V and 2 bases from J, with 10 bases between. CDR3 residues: CAISGDSNYGYTF. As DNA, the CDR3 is TGTGCCATCAGCGGCGACAGCAACTATGGCTACACCTTC.

Here the CDR3 DNA reads TGCAGCGTGCGGCCCAGCGGGAGTTTAAATGAGCAGTTCTTC. It yields the protein CSVRPSGSLNEQFF. V is TRBV29-1 and J is TRBJ2-1; 8 bases agree with TRBD2. The length of the CDR3 is 14 residues. After removal of 6 bases from V and 7 bases from J, the junction contained 11 bases not matched to a gene. Germline CDR1 and CDR2: SQVTM and ANQGSEA.

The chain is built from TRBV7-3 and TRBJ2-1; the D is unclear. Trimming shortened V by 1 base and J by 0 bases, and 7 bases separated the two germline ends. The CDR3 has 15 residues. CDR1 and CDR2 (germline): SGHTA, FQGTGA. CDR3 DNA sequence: TGTGCCAGCAGCTTAAGTAGGAGCTCCTACAATGAGCAGTTCTTC. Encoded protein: CASSLSRSSYNEQFF.

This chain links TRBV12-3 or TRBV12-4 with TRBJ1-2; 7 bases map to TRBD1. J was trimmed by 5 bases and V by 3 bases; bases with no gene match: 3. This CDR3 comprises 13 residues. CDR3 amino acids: CASSFRGAYGYTF. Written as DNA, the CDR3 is TGTGCCAGCAGTTTCAGGGGGGCGTATGGCTACACCTTC.